The 7 T cell receptor beta chains given below trace back to one sample, sequenced in a study of blood T cell repertoires in COVID-19 (TCRdb year 2020). Receptor libraries were prepared by the immunoSEQ multiplex PCR assay. In its TCRdb copy, this immuneACCESS table keeps in-frame sequences only and misses some clones. Where compared with another copy, unresolved V genes explain less than half of these, and the others have no known cause. For this sample there are 95,000 to 120,000 clones; around nine tenths appear just once. Clones ranked in the top ten supply 8.4% of the sample. The specimen was peripheral blood. These receptors came from an older woman who had recovered from COVID-19.

This clone was picked up a small number of times. The CDR3 sequence is CASSPPGGNTIYF. The DNA for the CDR3 is TGTGCCAGCAGCCCGCCGGGGGGAAACACCATATATTTT. The chain combines TRBV7-9 with TRBJ1-3; no definite D call. The CDR3 has 13 amino acids. Trimming pared 5 bases from V and 4 bases from J, leaving 9 bases between. Germline values: CDR1 SEHNR, CDR2 FQNEAQ (reference sequence).

The chain joins TRBV5-4 to TRBJ2-3, with a tentative D call TRBD2 (6 bases). From germline, CDR1 is SGHNT and CDR2 YYREEE (reference sequence). This CDR3 is built from 15 residues. With 0 bases removed from V and 2 bases from J, the gap between germline ends came to 10 bases. The CDR3: CASSLAAGNTDTQYF. CDR3 bases: TGTGCCAGCAGCTTGGCGGCGGGGAACACAGATACGCAGTATTTT.

The chain joins TRBV2 to TRBJ1-4; TRBD1 matches 7 bases. Trimming removed 7 bases from V and 7 bases from J; junction bases left unmatched: 18. Germline V CDR1 and CDR2: SNHLY, FYNNEI. This CDR3 contains 17 residues. CDR3 DNA sequence: TGTGCCAGCAACGCCCCGGGGCGACGAGGGGGCGGTGAAAAACTGTTTTTT. As protein: CASNAPGRRGGGEKLFF.

V usage is TRBV18 and J usage is TRBJ1-3; D unresolved. The CDR3 is 14 amino acids. The germline V and J ends were trimmed by 3 bases and 7 bases, with 13 bases remaining between them. The germline V gene encodes CDR1 KGHSH and CDR2 LQKENI. CDR3 nucleotides: TGTGCCAGCTCACCTACAGAGGGTTGGAACACCATATATTTT. Protein sequence: CASSPTEGWNTIYF. Looking up the rest from reference TRBV18 and TRBJ1-3 gives the full variable domain: NAGVMQNPRHLVRRRGQEARLRCSPMKGHSHVYWYRQLPEEGLKFMVYLQKENIIDESGMPKERFSAEFPKEGPSILRIQQVVRGDSAAYFCASSPTEGWNTIYFGEGSWLTVV.

This clone was picked up one time. The genes are TRBV5-4 and TRBJ2-7, with 11 bases identical to TRBD2. This CDR3 has 14 residues. V shed 4 bases, J shed 5 bases, and the junction held 5 bases outside the gene matches. CDR1 is SGHNT, CDR2 YYREEE, per germline (reference sequence). In DNA, the CDR3 is TGTGCCAGCAGCCAGCGGACTAGCGGGCACGAGCAGTACTTC. Its translation is CASSQRTSGHEQYF.

This chain links TRBV5-1 with TRBJ2-1; TRBD2 aligns across 7 bases. Germline V CDR1 and CDR2: SGHRS, YFSETQ. This CDR3 has 16 amino acids. J was trimmed by 0 bases and V by 0 bases; bases with no gene match: 3. CDR3 protein: CASSLVGGSSYNEQFF. CDR3 in DNA: TGCGCCAGCAGCTTGGTGGGAGGGAGCTCCTACAATGAGCAGTTCTTC.

The DNA for the CDR3 is TGTGCCAGCAGCCAAGGGACTAGCGGGGGGGTCACAGATACGCAGTATTTT. Residues: CASSQGTSGGVTDTQYF. The chain recombines TRBV4-2 with TRBJ2-3, with 15 bases aligning to TRBD2. In germline, CDR1 is LGHNA, CDR2 YNFKEQ. After removal of 1 base from V and 2 bases from J, the junction contained 1 base not matched to a gene. The CDR3 sequence is 17 residues long.